This T cell receptor (beta chain) was recorded in a study of CD4 T cells in relation to SARS-CoV-2 and coronaviruses. Study-wide context: After less than eleven days of antigen culture, PBMC TCR beta CDR3s were sequenced. General study findings and limits: Crossreactive clones expanded significantly less to SARS-CoV-2 than monoreactive clones.

CD4+ T cells from unexposed donors were obtained before the COVID-19 pandemic (2011-2018). Isolation of CD4+ T cells took place after approximately 10 days in culture. Testing used SARS-CoV-2 S/N and four cold-coronavirus spikes on unexposed-donor CD4+ T cells, cells permitting. Using immunoSEQ multiplex PCR, the repertoire was profiled, and TCRdb retains in-frame clones only, with some absent. The sample comprises approximately 20,000 clones, approximately 80% of which are singletons, and about 10% rests with the top ten. Looked up from germline, CDR1 is SGHDN and CDR2 is FVKESK. The CDR3 is 12 residues long. V was clipped by 1 base and J by 8 bases, with 5 bases between them. Comments on this clone: Antigen: not known.

Sequenced material: CD4+ T cells from PBMCs, cultured in vitro. J is TRBJ1-4 and V is TRBV14; no clear D. This receptor was identified in a human donor in good health. In nucleotides, the CDR3 is TGTGCCAGCAGCCAAGGCCGGGAAAAACTGTTTTTT. It is translated as CASSQGREKLFF.